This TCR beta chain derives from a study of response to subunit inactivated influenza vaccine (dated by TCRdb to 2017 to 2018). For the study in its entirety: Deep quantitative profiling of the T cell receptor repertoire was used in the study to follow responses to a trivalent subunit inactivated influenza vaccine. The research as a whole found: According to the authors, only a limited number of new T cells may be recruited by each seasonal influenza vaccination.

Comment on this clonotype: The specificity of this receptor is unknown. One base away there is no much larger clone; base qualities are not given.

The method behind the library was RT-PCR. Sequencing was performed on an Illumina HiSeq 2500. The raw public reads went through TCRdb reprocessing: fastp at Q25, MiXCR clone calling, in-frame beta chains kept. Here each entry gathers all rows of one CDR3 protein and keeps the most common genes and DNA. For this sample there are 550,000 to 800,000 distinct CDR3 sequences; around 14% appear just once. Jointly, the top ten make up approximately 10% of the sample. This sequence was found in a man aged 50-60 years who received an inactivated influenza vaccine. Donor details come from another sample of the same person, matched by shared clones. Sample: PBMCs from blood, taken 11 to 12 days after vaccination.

This receptor carries the CDR3 CASSPGVGLTGELFF. The nucleotides are TGTGCCAGCAGCCCAGGAGTAGGGTTAACCGGGGAGCTGTTTTTT. The receptor chain draws on TRBV9 and TRBJ2-2; no D gene is confidently identified. Looking up the germline V gene yields CDR1 SGDLS and CDR2 YYNGEE. The CDR3 has 15 amino acids, counting the end cysteine and phenylalanine. The read is trimmed to its CDR3 DNA, 45 bases read in frame from base 1. V gives up 4 bases and J gives up 5 bases, and the segment between their germline ends measures 15 bases.